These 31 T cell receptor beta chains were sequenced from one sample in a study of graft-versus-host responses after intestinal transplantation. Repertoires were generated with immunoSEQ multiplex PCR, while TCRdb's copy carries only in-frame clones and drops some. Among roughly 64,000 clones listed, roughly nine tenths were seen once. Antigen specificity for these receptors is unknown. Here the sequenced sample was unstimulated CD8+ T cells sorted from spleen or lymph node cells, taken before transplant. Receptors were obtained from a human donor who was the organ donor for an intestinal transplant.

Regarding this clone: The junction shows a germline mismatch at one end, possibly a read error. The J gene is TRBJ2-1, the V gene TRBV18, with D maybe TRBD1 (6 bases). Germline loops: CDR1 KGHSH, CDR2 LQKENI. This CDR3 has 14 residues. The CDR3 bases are TGTGCCAGCTCACCACCTCTCCGGGACAAAGAGCAGTTCTTC. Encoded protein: CASSPPLRDKEQFF.

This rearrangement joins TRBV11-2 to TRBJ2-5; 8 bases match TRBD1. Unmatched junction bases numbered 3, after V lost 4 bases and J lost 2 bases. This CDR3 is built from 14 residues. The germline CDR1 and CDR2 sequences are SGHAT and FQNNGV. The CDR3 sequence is CASSSGQGQETQYF. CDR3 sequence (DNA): TGTGCCAGCAGCTCCGGACAGGGACAAGAGACCCAGTACTTC. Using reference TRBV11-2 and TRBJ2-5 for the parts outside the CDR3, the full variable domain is EAGVAQSPRYKIIEKRQSVAFWCNPISGHATLYWYQQILGQGPKLLIQFQNNGVVDDSQLPKDRFSAERLKGVDSTLKIQPAKLEDSAVYLCASSSGQGQETQYFGPGTRLLVL.

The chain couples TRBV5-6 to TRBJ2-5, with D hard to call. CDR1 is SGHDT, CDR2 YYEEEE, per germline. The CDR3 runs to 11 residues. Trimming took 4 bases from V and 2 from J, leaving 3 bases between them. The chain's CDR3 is CASSLQETQYF. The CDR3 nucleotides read TGTGCCAGCAGCCTACAAGAGACCCAGTACTTC.

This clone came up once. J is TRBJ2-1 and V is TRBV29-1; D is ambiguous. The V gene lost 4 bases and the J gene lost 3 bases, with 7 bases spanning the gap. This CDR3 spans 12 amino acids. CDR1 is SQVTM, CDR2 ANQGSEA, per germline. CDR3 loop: CSVVGDYNEQFF. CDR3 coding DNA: TGCAGCGTTGTCGGAGACTACAATGAGCAGTTCTTC.

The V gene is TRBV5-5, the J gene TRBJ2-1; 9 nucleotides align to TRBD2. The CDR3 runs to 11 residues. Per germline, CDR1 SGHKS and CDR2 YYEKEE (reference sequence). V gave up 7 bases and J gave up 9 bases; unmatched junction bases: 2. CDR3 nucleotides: TGTGCCAGCGGCGGGAGGGGTGAGCAGTTCTTC. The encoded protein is CASGGRGEQFF. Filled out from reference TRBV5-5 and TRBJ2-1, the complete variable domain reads DAGVTQSPTHLIKTRGQQVTLRCSPISGHKSVSWYQQVLGQGPQFIFQYYEKEERGRGNFPDRFSARQFPNYSSELNVNALLLGDSALYLCASGGRGEQFFGPGTRLTVL.

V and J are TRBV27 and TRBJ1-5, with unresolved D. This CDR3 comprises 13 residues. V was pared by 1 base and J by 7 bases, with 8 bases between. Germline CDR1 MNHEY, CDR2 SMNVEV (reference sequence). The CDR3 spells CASSLWPGQPQHF. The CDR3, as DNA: TGTGCCAGCAGTTTATGGCCGGGACAGCCCCAGCATTTT.

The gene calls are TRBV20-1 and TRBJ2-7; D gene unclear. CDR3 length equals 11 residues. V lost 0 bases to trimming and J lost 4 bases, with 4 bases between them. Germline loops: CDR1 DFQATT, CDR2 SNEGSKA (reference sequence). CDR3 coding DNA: TGCAGTGCTAGAGACTTGTACGAGCAGTACTTC. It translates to CSARDLYEQYF.

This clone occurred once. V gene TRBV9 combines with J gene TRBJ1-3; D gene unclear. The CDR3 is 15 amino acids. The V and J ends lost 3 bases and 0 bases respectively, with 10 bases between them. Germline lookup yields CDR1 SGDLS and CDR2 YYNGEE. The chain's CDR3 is CASSGYSSSGNTIYF. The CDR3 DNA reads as TGTGCCAGCAGCGGATACAGTAGCTCTGGAAACACCATATATTTT.

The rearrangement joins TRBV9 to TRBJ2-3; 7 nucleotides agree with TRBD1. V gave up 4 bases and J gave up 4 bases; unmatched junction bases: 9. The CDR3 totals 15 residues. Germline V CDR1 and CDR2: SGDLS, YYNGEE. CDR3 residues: CASSFRTGTADTQYF. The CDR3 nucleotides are TGTGCCAGCAGCTTCAGGACAGGAACAGCAGATACGCAGTATTTT.

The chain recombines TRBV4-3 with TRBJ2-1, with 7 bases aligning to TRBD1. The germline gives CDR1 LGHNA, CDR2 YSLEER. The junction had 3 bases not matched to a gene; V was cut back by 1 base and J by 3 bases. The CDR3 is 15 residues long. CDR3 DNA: TGCGCCAGCAGCCAAGTACGGGACAGCTACAATGAGCAGTTCTTC. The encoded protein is CASSQVRDSYNEQFF.

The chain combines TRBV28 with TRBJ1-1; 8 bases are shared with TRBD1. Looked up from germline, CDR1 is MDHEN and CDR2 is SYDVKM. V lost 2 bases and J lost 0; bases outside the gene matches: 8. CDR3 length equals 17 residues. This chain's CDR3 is CASSLGQGATMNTEAFF. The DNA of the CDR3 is TGTGCCAGCAGTTTAGGGCAGGGGGCTACAATGAACACTGAAGCTTTCTTT.

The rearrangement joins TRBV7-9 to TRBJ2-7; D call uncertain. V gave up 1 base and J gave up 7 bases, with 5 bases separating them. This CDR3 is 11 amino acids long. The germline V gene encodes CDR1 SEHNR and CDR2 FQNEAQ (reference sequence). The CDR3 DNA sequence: TGTGCCAGCAGCTTAGACACGGAGCAGTACTTC. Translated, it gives CASSLDTEQYF.

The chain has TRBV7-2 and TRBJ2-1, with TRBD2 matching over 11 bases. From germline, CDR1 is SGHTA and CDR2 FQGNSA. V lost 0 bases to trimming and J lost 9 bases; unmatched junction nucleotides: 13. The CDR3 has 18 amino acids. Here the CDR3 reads CASSLAYFGTSGQTEQFF. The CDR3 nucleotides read TGTGCCAGCAGCTTAGCGTACTTCGGGACTAGCGGACAGACTGAGCAGTTCTTC.

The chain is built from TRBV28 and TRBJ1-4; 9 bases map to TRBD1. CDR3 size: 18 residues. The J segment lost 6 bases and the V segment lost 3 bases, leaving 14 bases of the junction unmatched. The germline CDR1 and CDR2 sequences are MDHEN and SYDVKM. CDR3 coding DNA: TGTGCCAGCAGTTTGCCTACGATCCGGGACAGGGCCGATGAAAAACTGTTTTTT. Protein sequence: CASSLPTIRDRADEKLFF.

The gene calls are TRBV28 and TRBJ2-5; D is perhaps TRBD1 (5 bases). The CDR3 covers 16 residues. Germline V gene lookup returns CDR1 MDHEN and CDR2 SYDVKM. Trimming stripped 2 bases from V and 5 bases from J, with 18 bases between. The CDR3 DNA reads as TGTGCCAGCAGTTTAAGCCAACAGGAAATGGGGGAGACCCAGTACTTC. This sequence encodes CASSLSQQEMGETQYF.

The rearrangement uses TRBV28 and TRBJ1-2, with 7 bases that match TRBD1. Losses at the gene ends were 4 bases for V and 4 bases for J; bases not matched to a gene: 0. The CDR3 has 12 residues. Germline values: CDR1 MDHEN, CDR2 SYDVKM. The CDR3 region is CASSWTGYGYTF. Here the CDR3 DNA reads TGTGCCAGCAGTTGGACAGGCTATGGCTACACCTTC.

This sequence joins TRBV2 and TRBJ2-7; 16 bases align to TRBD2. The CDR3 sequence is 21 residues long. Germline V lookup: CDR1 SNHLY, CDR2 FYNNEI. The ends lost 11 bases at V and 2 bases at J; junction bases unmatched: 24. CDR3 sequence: CAVDPGLAGGTIRPRPYEQYF. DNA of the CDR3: TGTGCCGTCGACCCGGGACTAGCGGGAGGGACGATCAGGCCGCGCCCCTACGAGCAGTACTTC.

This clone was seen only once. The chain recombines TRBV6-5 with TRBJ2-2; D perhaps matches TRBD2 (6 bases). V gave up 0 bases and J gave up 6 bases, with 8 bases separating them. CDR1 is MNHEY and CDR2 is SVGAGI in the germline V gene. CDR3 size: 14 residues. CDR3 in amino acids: CASSYSLAPGELFF. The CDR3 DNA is TGTGCCAGCAGTTACTCCCTAGCGCCCGGGGAGCTGTTTTTT.

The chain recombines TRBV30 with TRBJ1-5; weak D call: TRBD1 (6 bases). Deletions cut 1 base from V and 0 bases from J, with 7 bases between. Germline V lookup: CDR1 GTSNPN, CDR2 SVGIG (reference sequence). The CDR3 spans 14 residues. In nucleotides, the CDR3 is TGTGCCTGGAGTGCGACAGGTAGCAATCAGCCCCAGCATTTT. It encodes CAWSATGSNQPQHF.

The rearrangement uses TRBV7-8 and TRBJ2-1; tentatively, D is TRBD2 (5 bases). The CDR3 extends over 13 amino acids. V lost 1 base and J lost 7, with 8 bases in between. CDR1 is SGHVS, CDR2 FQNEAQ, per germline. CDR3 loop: CASSLGGINEQFF. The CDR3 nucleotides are TGTGCCAGCAGCTTAGGAGGGATTAATGAGCAGTTCTTC.

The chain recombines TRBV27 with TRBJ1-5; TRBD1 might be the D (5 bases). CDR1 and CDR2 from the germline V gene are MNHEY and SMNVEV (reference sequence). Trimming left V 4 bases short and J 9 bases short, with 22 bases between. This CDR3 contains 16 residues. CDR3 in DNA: TGTGCCAGCAGTTCCTATGACAGATCGAACCATCCGCCCCAGCATTTT. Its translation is CASSSYDRSNHPPQHF.

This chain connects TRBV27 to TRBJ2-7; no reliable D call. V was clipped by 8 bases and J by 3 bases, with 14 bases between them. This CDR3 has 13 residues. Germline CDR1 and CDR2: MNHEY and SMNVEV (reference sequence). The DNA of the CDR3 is TGTGCCAGCGGCGCAGGTACCGTCTACGAGCAGTACTTC. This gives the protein CASGAGTVYEQYF.

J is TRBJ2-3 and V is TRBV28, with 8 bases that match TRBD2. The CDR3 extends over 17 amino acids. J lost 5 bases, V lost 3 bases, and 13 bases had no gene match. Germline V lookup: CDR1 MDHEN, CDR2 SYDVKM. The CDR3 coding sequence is TGTGCCAGCAGTTTCTCCTGGGGGCGGGAGGTGGAAGATACGCAGTATTTT. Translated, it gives CASSFSWGREVEDTQYF.

CDR3: CASSVDEREQYF. CDR3 nucleotide sequence: TGTGCCAGCAGCGTAGACGAGCGCGAGCAGTACTTC. The rearrangement uses TRBV9 and TRBJ2-7; no clear D. This CDR3 contains 12 residues. Germline V gives CDR1 SGDLS, CDR2 YYNGEE. V was pared by 0 bases and J by 6 bases, with 7 bases between.

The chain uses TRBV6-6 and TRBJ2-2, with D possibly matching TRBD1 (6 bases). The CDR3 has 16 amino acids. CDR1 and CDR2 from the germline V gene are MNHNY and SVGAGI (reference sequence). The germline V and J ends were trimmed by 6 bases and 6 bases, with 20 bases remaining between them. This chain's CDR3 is CASSYPRGLIPGELFF. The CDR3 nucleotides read TGTGCCAGCAGCTACCCAAGGGGGTTAATCCCCGGGGAGCTGTTTTTT.

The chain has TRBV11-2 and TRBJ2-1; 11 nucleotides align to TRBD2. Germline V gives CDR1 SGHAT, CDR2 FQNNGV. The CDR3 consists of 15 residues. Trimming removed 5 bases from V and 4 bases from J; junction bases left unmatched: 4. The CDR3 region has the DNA TGTGCCAGCAGCGTCGGGACTAGCGGTTACAATGAGCAGTTCTTC. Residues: CASSVGTSGYNEQFF. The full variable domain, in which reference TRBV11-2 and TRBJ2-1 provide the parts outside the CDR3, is EAGVAQSPRYKIIEKRQSVAFWCNPISGHATLYWYQQILGQGPKLLIQFQNNGVVDDSQLPKDRFSAERLKGVDSTLKIQPAKLEDSAVYLCASSVGTSGYNEQFFGPGTRLTVL.

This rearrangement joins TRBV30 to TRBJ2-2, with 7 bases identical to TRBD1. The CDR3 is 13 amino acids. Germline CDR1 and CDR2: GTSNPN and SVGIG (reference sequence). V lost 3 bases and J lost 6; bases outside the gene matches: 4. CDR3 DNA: TGTGCCTGGAGCTTGACAGGGCCCGGGGAGCTGTTTTTT. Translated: CAWSLTGPGELFF.

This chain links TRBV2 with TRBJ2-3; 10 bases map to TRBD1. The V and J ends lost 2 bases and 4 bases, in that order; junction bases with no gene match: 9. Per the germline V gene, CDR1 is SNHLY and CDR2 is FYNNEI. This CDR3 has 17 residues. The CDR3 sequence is CASSELTTGTGADTQYF. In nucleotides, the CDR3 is TGTGCCAGCAGTGAATTAACTACCGGGACAGGGGCAGATACGCAGTATTTT. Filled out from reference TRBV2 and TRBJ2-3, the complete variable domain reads EPEVTQTPSHQVTQMGQEVILRCVPISNHLYFYWYRQILGQKVEFLVSFYNNEISEKSEIFDDQFSVERPDGSNFTLKIRSTKLEDSAMYFCASSELTTGTGADTQYFGPGTRLTVL.

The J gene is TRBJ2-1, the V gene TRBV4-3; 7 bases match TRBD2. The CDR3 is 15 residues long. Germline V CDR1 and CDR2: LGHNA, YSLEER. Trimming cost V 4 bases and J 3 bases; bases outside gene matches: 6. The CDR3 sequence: CASSPGTTNYNEQFF. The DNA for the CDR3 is TGCGCCAGCAGCCCGGGGACTACTAACTACAATGAGCAGTTCTTC.

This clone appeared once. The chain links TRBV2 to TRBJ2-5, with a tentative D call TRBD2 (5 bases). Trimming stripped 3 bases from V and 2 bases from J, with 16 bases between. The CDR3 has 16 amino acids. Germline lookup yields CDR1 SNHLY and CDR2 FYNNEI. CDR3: CASSDEQRSYQETQYF. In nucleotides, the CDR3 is TGTGCCAGCAGTGATGAACAGCGGAGTTATCAAGAGACCCAGTACTTC.

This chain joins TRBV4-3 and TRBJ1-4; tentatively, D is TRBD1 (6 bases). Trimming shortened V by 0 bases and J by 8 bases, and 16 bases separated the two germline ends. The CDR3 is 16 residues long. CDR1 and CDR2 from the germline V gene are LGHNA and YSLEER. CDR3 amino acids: CASSQESRGAGEKLFF. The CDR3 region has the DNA TGCGCCAGCAGCCAAGAGTCCAGGGGCGCTGGGGAAAAACTGTTTTTT.